This TCR beta chain originates from a study of blood T cell repertoires in COVID-19. For the study at large: Samples came from the United States, Italy and Spain, spanning acute and convalescent COVID-19. PBMCs, B-cell-depleted T cells, or T cells provided the cDNA or gDNA that made up the material.

The germline V gene encodes CDR1 MNHEY and CDR2 SVGAGI. V was clipped by 5 bases and J by 8 bases, with 13 bases between them. CDR3 length: 14 amino acids. In the study's own analysis: Nucleated cell counts were estimated from reference gene primer amplification. Generated by immunoSEQ multiplex PCR, the TCRdb table keeps only in-frame clones and is missing some. V and J calls plus clone size are reproduced from that table; the DNA served to infer D and trimming. In the table there are approximately 360,000 clones, around 90% of which are singletons. The material sequenced was peripheral blood. The chain couples TRBV6-5 to TRBJ1-6; perhaps TRBD1 as D (6 bases). The source is a man aged 18 to 30 with active or convalescent COVID-19. The DNA for the CDR3 is TGTGCCAGCAGTCGAGCAGGGACATATTCACCCCTCCACTTT. It translates to CASSRAGTYSPLHF.